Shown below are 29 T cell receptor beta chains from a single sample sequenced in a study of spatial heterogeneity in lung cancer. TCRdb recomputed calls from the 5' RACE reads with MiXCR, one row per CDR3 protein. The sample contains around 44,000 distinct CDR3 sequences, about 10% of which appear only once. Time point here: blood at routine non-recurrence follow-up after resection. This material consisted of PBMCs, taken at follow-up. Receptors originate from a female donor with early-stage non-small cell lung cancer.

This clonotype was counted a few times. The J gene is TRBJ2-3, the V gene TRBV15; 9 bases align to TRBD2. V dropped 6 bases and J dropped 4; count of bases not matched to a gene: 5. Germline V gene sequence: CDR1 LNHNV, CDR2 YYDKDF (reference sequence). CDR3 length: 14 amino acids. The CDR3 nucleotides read TGTGCCACCAGATCCAGCGGGGGGCCAGATACGCAGTATTTT. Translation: CATRSSGGPDTQYF.

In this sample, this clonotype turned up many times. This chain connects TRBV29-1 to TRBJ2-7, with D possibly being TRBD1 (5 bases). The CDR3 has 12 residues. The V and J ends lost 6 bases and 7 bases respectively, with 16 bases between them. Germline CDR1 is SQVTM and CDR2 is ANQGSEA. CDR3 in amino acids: CSVLTGVGEQYF. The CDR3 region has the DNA TGCAGCGTCCTCACAGGTGTGGGGGAGCAGTACTTC.

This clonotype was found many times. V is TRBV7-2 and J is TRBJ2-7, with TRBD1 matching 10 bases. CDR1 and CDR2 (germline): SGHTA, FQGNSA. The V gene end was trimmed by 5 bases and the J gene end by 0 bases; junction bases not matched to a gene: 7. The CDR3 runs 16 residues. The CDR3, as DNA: TGTGCCAGCAGCCCTCAGACAGGGGGCAGCTCCTACGAGCAGTACTTC. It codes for CASSPQTGGSSYEQYF.

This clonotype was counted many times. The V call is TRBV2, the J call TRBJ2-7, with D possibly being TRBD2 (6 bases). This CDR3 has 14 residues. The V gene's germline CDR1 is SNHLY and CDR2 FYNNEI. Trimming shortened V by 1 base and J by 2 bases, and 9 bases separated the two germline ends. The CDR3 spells CASSEGGEAYEQYF. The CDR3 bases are TGTGCCAGCAGTGAAGGCGGGGAGGCCTACGAGCAGTACTTC.

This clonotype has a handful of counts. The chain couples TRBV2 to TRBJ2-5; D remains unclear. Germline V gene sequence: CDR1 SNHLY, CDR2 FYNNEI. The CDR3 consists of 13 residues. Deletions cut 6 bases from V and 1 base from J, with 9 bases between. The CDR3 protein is CASRVQPQETQYF. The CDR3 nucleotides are TGTGCCAGCAGGGTCCAGCCCCAAGAGACCCAGTACTTC. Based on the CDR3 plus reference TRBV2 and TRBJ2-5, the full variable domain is EPEVTQTPSHQVTQMGQEVILRCVPISNHLYFYWYRQILGQKVEFLVSFYNNEISEKSEIFDDQFSVERPDGSNFTLKIRSTKLEDSAMYFCASRVQPQETQYFGPGTRLLVL.

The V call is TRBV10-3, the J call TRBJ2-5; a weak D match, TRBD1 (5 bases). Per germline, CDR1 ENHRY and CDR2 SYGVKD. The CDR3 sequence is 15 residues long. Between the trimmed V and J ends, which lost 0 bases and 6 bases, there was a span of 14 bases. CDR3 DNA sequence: TGTGCCATCAGTGAGTCAAAGGGGATGGGCAAGACCCAGTACTTC. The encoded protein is CAISESKGMGKTQYF.

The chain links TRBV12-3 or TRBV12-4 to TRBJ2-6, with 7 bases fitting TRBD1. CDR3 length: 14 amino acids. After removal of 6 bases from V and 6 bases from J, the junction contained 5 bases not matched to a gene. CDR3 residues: CASRFGTVANVLTF. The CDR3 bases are TGTGCCAGCAGGTTCGGGACAGTGGCCAACGTCCTGACTTTC.

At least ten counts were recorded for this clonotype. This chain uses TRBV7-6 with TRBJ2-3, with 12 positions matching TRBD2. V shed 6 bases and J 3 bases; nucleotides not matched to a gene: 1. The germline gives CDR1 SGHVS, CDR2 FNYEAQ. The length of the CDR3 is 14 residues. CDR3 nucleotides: TGTGCCAGCAGTCTAGCGGGGGGGACAGATACGCAGTATTTT. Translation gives CASSLAGGTDTQYF.

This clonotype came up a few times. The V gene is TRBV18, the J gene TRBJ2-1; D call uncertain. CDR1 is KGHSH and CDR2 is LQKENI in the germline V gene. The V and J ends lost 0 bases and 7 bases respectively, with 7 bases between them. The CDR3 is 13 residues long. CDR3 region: CASSPPLKNEQFF. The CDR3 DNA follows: TGTGCCAGCTCACCACCGCTGAAGAATGAGCAGTTCTTC.

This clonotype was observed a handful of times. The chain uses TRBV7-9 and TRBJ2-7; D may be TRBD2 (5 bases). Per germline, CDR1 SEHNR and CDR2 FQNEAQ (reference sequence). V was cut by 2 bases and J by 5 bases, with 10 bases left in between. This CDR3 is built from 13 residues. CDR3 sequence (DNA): TGTGCCAGCAGCTTACAAGTGGGAGACGAGCAGTACTTC. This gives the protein CASSLQVGDEQYF.

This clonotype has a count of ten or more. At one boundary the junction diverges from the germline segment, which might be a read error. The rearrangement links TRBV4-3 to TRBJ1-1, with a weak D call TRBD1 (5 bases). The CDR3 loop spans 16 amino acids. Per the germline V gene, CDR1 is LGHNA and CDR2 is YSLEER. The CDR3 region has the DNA TGCGCCAGCAGACAAGATGTATTTGTGGGGGGCACTGAAGCTTTCTTT. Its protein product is CASRQDVFVGGTEAFF.

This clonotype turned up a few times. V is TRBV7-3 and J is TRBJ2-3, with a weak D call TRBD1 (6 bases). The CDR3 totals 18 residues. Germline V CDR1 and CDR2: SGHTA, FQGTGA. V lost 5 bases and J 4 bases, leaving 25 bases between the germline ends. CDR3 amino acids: CASSPTGTWPRNSDTQYF. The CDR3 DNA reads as TGTGCCAGCAGCCCAACCGGGACATGGCCGAGAAATTCAGATACGCAGTATTTT.

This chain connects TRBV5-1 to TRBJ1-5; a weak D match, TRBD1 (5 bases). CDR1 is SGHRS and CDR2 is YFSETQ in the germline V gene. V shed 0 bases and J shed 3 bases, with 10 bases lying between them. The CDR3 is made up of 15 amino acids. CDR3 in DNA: TGCGCCAGCAGCTTGGTAGGGGCGGCCAATCAGCCCCAGCATTTT. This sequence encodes CASSLVGAANQPQHF.

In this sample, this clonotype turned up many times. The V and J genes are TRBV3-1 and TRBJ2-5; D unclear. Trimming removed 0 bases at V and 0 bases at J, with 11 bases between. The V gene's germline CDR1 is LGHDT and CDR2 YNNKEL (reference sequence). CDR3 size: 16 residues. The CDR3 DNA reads TGTGCCAGCAGCCAAGATGATACACAGTACCAAGAGACCCAGTACTTC. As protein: CASSQDDTQYQETQYF.

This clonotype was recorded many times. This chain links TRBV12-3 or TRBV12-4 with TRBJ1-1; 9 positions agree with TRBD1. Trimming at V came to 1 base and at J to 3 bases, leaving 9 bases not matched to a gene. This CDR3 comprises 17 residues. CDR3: CASSLGTGVSWDTEAFF. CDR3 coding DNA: TGTGCCAGCAGTTTAGGGACAGGGGTCAGCTGGGACACTGAAGCTTTCTTT.

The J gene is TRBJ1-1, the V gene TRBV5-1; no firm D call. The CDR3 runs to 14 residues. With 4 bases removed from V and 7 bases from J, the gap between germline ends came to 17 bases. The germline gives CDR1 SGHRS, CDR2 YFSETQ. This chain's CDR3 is CASSESTEYYEAFF. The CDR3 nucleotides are TGCGCCAGCAGCGAGTCTACAGAGTACTATGAAGCTTTCTTT.

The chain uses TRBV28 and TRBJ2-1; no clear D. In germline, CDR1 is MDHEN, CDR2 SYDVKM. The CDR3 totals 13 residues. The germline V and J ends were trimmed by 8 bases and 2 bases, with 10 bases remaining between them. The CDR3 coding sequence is TGTGCCAGCTGTGGTAATGCCTACAATGAGCAGTTCTTC. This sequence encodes CASCGNAYNEQFF.

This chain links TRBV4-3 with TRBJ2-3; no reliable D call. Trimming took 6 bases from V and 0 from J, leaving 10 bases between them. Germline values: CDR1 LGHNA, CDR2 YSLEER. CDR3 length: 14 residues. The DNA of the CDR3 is TGCGCCAGCAGTGAGGAACGGAGCACAGATACGCAGTATTTT. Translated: CASSEERSTDTQYF.

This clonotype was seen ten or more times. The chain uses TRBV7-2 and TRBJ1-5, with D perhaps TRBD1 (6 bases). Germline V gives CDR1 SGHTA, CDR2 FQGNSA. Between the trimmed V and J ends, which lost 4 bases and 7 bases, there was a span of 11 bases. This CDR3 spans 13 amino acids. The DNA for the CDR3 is TGTGCCAGCAGCTGGGACAAGAGGCAGCCCCAGCATTTT. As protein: CASSWDKRQPQHF.

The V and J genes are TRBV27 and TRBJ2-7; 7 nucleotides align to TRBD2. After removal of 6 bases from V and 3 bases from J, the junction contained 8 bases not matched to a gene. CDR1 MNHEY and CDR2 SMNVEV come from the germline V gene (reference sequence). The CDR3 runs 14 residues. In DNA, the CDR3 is TGTGCCAGCAGACCAAGGGGAGGGGTCTACGAGCAGTACTTC. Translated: CASRPRGGVYEQYF.

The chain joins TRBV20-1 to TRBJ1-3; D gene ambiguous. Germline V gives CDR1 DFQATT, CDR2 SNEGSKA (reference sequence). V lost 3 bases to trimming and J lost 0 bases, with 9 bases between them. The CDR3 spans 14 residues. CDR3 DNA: TGCAGTGCTAGGGTCCCATACTCTGGAAACACCATATATTTT. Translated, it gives CSARVPYSGNTIYF.

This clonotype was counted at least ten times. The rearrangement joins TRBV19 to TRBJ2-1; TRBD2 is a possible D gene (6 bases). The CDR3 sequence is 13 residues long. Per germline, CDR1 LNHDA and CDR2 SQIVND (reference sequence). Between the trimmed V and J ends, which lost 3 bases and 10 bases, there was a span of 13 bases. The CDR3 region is CASSMDYQREQFF. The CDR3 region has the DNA TGTGCCAGTAGTATGGACTACCAGAGGGAGCAGTTCTTC.

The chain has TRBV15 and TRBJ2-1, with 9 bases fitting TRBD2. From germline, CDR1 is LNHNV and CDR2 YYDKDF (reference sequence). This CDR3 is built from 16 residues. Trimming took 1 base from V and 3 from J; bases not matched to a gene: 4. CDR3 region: CATSRVSGGLYNEQFF. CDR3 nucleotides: TGTGCCACCAGCAGAGTTAGCGGGGGCCTCTACAATGAGCAGTTCTTC.

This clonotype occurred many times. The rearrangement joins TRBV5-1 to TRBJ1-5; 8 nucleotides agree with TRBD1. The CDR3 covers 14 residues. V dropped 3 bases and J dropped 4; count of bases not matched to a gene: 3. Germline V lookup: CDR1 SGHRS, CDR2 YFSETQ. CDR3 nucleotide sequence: TGCGCCAGCAGCTCGGGGACAGGAAATCAGCCCCAGCATTTT. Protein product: CASSSGTGNQPQHF.

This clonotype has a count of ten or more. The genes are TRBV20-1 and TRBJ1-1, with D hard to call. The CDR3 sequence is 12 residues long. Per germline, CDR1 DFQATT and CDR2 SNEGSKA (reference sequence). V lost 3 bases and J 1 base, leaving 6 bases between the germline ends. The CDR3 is CSASVKNTEAFF. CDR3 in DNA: TGCAGTGCTAGCGTTAAGAACACTGAAGCTTTCTTT.

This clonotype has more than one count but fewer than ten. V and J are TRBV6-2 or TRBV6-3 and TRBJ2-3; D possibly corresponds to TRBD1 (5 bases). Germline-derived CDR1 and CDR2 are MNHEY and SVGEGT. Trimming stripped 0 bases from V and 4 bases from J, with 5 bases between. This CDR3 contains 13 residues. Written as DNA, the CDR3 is TGTGCCAGCAGTTACTCACAGGCAGATACGCAGTATTTT. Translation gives CASSYSQADTQYF.

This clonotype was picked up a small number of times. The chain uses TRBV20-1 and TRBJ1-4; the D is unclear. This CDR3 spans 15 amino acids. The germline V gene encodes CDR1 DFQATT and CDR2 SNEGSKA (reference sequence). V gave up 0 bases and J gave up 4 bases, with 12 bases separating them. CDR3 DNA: TGCAGTGCTAGAGATGATCGCACATTTAATGAAAAACTGTTTTTT. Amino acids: CSARDDRTFNEKLFF.

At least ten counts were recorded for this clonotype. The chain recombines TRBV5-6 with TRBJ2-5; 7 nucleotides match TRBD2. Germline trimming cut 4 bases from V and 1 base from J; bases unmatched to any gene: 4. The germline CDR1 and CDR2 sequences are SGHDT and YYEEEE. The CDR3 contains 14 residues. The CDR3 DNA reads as TGTGCCAGCAGCGACGCTAGCGGCCAAGAGACCCAGTACTTC. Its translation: CASSDASGQETQYF.

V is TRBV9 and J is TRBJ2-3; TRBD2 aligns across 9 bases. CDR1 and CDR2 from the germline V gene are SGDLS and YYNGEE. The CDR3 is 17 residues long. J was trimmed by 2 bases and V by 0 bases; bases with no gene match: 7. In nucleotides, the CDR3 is TGTGCCAGCAGCGTAGCTCTGAGCGGGGGGTCCACAGATACGCAGTATTTT. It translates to CASSVALSGGSTDTQYF.